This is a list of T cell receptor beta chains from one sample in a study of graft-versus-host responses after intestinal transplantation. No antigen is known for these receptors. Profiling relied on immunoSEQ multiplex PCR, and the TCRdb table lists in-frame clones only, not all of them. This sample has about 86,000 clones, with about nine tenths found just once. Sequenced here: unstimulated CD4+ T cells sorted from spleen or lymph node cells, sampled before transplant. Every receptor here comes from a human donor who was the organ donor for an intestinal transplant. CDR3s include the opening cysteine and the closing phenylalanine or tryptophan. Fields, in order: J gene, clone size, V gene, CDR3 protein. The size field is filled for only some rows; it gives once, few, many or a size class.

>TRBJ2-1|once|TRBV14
CASSQLAASGHEQFF
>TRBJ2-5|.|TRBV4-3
CASSQDLREREAQYF
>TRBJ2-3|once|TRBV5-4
CASSPEPNTDTQYF
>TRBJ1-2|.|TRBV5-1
CASSPDKVYGYTF
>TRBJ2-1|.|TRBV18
CASSGSSYNEQFF
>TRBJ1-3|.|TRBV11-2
CASRPLAGPSGNTIYF
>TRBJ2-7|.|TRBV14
CASSNSGRGQYEQYF
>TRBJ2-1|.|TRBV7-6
CASSLSRSNEQFF
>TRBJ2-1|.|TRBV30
CAWSVPVTGYNEQFF
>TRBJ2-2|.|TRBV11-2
CASSWTTGGKFGELFF
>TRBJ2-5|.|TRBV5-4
CASSLRGSGETQYF
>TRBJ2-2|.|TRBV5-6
CASNRGRTGELFF
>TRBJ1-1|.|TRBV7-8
CASSRQNTEAFF
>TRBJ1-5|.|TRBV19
CASSRGGGRWEPQHF
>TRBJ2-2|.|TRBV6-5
CASSYGTGSTGELFF
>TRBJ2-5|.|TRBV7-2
CASSSPLVAGGLETQYF
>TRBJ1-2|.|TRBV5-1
CASSLGDRFYGYTF
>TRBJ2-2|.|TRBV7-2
CASSLSPLASASRGGELFF
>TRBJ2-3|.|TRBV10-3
CAISLGLAGGENTQYF
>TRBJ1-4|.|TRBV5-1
CASSLGQRNEKLFF
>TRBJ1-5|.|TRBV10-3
CAISGTQGQPQHF
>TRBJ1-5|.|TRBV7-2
CASSPFGTGGRNQPQHF
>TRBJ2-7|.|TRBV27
CASSLSTGDLYEQYF
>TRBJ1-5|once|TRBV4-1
CASQKEGYSNQPQHF
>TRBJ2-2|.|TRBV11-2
CASSRRGSLANTGELFF
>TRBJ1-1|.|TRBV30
CAWSVRGYGTEAFF